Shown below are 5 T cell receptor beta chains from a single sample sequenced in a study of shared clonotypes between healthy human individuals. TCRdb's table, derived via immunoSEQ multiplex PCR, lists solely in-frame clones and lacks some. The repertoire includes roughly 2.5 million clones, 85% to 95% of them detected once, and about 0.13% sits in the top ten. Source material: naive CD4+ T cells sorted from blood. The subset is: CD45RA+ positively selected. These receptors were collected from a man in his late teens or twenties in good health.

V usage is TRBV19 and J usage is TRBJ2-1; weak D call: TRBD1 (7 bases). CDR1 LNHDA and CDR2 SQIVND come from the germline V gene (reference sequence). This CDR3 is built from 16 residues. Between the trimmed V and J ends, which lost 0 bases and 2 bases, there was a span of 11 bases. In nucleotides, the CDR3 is TGTGCCAGTAGTATAGAAGGCAGGGGGGCCTACAATGAGCAGTTCTTC. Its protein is CASSIEGRGAYNEQFF.

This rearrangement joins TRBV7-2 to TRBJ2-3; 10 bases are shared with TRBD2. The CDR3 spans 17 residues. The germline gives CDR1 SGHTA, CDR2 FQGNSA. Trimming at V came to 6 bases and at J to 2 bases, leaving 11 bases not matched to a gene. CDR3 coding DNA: TGTGCCAGCAGTTTAAGGGCTAGCGGGAGAAACACAGATACGCAGTATTTT. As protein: CASSLRASGRNTDTQYF.

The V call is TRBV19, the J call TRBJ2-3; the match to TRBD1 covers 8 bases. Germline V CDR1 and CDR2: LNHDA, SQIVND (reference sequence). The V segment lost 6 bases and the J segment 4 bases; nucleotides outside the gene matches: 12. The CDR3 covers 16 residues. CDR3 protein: CASSPGGRGPSDTQYF. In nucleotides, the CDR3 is TGTGCCAGTAGCCCAGGGGGCAGGGGGCCGTCAGATACGCAGTATTTT.

CDR3 protein: CASSSNPPNPQGPLRNTIYF. CDR3 nucleotides: TGCGCCAGCAGCTCAAATCCTCCCAATCCTCAGGGGCCTCTTCGGAACACCATATATTTT. V gene TRBV5-1 combines with J gene TRBJ1-3; D perhaps matches TRBD1 (6 bases). The CDR3 covers 20 residues. Trimming took off 3 bases at V and 7 bases at J, with 32 bases between the two ends. In germline, CDR1 is SGHRS, CDR2 YFSETQ.

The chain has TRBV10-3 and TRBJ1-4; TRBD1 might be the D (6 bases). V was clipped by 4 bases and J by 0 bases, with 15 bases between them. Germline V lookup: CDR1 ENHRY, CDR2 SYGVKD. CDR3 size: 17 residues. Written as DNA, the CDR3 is TGTGCCATCAGTGGGGACCTAGGGGGTGCAACTAATGAAAAACTGTTTTTT. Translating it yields CAISGDLGGATNEKLFF.